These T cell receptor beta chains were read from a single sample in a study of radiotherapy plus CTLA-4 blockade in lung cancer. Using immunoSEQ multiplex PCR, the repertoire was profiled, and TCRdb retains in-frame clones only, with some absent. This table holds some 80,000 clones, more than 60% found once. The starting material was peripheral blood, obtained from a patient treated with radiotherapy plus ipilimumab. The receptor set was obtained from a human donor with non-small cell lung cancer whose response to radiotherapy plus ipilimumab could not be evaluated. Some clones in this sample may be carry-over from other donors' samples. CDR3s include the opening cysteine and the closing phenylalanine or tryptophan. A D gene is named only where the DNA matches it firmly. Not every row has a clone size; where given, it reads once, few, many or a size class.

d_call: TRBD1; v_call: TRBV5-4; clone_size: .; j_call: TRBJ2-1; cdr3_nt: TGTGCCAGCAGCCCCAAACGGGACAGCTTATACAATGAGCAGTTCTTC; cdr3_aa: CASSPKRDSLYNEQFF
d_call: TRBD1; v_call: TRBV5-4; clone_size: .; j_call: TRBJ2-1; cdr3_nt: TGTGCCAGCAGCTGGGTGACAGGGAAGAGTAAAAATGAGCAGTTCTTC; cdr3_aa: CASSWVTGKSKNEQFF
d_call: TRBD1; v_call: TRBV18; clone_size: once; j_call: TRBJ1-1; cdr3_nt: TGTGCCAGCTCACTTGGACAGGTCGGCACTGAAGCTTTCTTT; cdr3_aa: CASSLGQVGTEAFF
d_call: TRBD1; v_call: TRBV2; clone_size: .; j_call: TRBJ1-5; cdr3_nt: TGTGCCAGCGGGACAGGGGGATATCGTCAGCCCCAGCATTTT; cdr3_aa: CASGTGGYRQPQHF
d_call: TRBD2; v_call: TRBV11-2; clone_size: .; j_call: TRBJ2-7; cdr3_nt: TGTGCCAGCAGCTTAGGCGGGGGGGCCTTCGCCGAGCAGTACTTC; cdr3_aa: CASSLGGGAFAEQYF
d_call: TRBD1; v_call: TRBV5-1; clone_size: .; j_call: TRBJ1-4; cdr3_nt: TGCGCCAGCAGCCAAGGGACAGGGGGAGAAAAACTGTTTTTT; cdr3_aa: CASSQGTGGEKLFF
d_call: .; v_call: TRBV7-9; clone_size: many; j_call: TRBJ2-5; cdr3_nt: TGTGCCAGCGTTGGTTTTTCTGGCGGGGGCTCCTGGGAGACCCAGTACTTC; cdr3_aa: CASVGFSGGGSWETQYF
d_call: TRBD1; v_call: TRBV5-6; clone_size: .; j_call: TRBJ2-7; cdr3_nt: TGTGCCAGCAGCCGCCCGGGACAGGCAACCTACGAGCAGTACTTC; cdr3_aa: CASSRPGQATYEQYF
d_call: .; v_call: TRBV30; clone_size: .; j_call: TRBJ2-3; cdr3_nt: TGTGCCTGGGGTTCAGGCGATAGCACAGATACGCAGTATTTT; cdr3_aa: CAWGSGDSTDTQYF
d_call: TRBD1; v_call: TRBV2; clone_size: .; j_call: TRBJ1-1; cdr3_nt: TGTGCCAGCAGGTGGGGCGACAGGGGGAACACTGAAGCTTTCTTT; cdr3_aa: CASRWGDRGNTEAFF
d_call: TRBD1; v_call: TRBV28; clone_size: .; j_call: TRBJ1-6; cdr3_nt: TGTGCCAGCAGTTCTGGACAGGGAACAAATTCACCCCTCCACTTT; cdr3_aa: CASSSGQGTNSPLHF
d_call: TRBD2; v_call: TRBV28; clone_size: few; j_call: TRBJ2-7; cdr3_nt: TGTGCCAGCAGAGCCGTTGGCGGGGGAATATTTTACGAGCAGTACTTC; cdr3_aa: CASRAVGGGIFYEQYF
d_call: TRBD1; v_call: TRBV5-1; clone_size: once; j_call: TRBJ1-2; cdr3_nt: TGCGCCAGCAGCTTGGAACAGGGGTGGAACTATGGCTACACCTTC; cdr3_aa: CASSLEQGWNYGYTF
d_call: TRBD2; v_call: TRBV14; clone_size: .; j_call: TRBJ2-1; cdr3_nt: TGTGCCAGCGGAGGTCCTGGGGGGGACTCCTACAATGAGCAGTTCTTC; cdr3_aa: CASGGPGGDSYNEQFF
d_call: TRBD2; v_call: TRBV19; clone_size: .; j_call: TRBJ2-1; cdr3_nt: TGTGCCAGTAGTATAGGACTAGCGATCTACAATGAGCAGTTCTTC; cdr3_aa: CASSIGLAIYNEQFF
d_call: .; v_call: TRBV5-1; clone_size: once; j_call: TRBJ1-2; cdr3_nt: TGCGCCAGCAGCCCAGTCATTAGGGACACCCCCTATGGCTACACCTTC; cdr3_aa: CASSPVIRDTPYGYTF
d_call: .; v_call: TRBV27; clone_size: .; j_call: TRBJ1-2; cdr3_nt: TGTGCCAGCCGCCCAGGGGCTAACTATGGCTACACCTTC; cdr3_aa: CASRPGANYGYTF
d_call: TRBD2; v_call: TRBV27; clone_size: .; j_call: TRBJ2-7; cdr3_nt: TGTGCCAGCAGACTAGCGGGTACCTACGAGCAGTACTTC; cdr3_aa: CASRLAGTYEQYF
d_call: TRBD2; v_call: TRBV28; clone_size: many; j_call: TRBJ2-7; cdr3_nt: TGTGCCACGGGACTAGCGGGGTCCTACGAGCAGTACTTC; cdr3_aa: CATGLAGSYEQYF
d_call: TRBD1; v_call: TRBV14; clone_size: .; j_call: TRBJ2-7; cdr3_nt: TGTGCCAGCAGCCTCGGGACAGGGTTCCACGAGCAGTACTTC; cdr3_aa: CASSLGTGFHEQYF
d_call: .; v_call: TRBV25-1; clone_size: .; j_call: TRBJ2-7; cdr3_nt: TGTGCCAGCAGTGCGGTGTTTGGGCAGTACTTC; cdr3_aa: CASSAVFGQYF
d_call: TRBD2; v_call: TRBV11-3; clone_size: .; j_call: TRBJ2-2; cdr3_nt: TGTGCCAGCAGTGGACTAGCGGCGCTCGGGGAGCTGTTTTTT; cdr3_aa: CASSGLAALGELFF
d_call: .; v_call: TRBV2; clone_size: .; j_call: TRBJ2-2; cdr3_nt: TGTGCCAGCAGTGTTTGGCCTAACACCGGGGAGCTGTTTTTT; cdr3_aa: CASSVWPNTGELFF
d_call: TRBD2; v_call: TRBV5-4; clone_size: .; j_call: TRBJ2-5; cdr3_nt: TGTGCCAGCAGACCGGGAGGGGGATACCAAGAGACCCAGTACTTC; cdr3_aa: CASRPGGGYQETQYF
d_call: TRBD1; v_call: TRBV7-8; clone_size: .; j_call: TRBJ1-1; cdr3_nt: TGTGCCAGCAGCTTGTTACAGGGGGACACTGAAGCTTTCTTT; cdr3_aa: CASSLLQGDTEAFF
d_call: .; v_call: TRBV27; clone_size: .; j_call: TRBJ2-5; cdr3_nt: TGTGCCAGCGCGGACAGACAAGAGACCCAGTACTTC; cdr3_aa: CASADRQETQYF
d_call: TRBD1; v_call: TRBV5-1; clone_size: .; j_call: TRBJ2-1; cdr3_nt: TGCGCCAGCAGCTTGGTGGTCAGGGGGCTTAATGAGCAGTTCTTC; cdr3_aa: CASSLVVRGLNEQFF
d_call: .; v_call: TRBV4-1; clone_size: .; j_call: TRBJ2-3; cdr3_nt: TGCGCCAGCAGCCAAGATTACACGCCGACTAGTCCCACAGATACGCAGTATTTT; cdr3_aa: CASSQDYTPTSPTDTQYF
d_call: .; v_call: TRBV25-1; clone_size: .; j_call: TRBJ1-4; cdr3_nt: TGTGCCAGCAGTGCGTCAGAGGATATCCCGGGAAAACTGTTTTTT; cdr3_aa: CASSASEDIPGKLFF
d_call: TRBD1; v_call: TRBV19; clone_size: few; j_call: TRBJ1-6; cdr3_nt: TGTGCCAGTAGTTCGACAGGGGGTAATTCACCCCTCCACTTT; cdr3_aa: CASSSTGGNSPLHF
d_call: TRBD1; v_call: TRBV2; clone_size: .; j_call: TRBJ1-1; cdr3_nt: TGTGCCAGCAGTGGATTATCCCGGACAGGAAGAAAAGCTTTCTTT; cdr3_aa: CASSGLSRTGRKAFF
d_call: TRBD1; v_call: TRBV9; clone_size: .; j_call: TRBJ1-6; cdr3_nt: TGTGCCAGCAGCGTAGGGGCTGGTGTGGGGGACAGGGTTTCACCCCTCCACTTT; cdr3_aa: CASSVGAGVGDRVSPLHF
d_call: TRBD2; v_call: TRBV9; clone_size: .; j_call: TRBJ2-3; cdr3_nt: TGTGCCAGCAGCTCTCAGGGGACTAGCGGGGCAGATACGCAGTATTTT; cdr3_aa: CASSSQGTSGADTQYF
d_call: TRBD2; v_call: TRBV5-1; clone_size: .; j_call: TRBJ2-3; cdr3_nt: TGCGCCAGCAGCTTTACTAGCGGGGGGTCCACAGATACGCAGTATTTT; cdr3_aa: CASSFTSGGSTDTQYF
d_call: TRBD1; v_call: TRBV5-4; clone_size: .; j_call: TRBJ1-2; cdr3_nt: TGTGCCAGCAGCCTGGGACAGGGGGCACGGGGCTACACCTTC; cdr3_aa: CASSLGQGARGYTF
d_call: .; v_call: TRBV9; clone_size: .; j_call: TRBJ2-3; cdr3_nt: TGTGCCAGCACTGGGAGGGGGGCCGGCACAGATACGCAGTATTTT; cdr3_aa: CASTGRGAGTDTQYF
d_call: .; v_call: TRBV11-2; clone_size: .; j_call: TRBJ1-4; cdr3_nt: TGTGCCAGCAGCCTATCCGTCAATGAAAAACTGTTTTTT; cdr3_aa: CASSLSVNEKLFF
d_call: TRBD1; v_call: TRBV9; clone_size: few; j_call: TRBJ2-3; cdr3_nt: TGTGCCAGCAGCCTGGGACAGCCGGGCGCAGATACGCAGTATTTT; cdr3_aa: CASSLGQPGADTQYF
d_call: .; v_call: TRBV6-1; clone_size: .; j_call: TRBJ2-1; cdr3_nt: TGTGCCAGCAGCCCAGGCATCTCCTACAATGAGCAGTTCTTC; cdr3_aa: CASSPGISYNEQFF
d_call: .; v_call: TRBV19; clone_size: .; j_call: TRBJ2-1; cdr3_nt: TGTGCCAGCGTACTGCAGGGGTCTCCCAATGAGCAGTTCTTC; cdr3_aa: CASVLQGSPNEQFF
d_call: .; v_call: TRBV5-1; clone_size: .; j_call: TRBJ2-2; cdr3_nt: TGCGCCAGCAGCGGCGGGGCGGCGAACACCGGGGAGCTGTTTTTT; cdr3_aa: CASSGGAANTGELFF
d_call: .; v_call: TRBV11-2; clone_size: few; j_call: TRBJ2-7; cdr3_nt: TGTGCCAGCAGGCAGTTAGGGAGGAACTCCTACGAGCAGTACTTC; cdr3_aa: CASRQLGRNSYEQYF
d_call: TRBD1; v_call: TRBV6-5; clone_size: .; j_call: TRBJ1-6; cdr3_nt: TGTGCCAGCTGTCCCCGGGACAGCTATAATTCACCCCTCCACTTT; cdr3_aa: CASCPRDSYNSPLHF
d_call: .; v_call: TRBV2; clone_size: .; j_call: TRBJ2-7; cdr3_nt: TGTGCCAGCAGCGAAGTCACAGGGAATTACGAGCAGTACTTC; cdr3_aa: CASSEVTGNYEQYF
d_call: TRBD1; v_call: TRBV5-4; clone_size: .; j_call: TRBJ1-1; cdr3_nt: TGTGCCAGCAGGTTTACAGGGGGGAAGACTGAAGCTTTCTTT; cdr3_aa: CASRFTGGKTEAFF
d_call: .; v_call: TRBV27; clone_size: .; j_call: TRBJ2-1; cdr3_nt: TGTGCCAGCAGTACAACAGGGTGGGTGGGCAATGAGCAGTTCTTC; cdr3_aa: CASSTTGWVGNEQFF
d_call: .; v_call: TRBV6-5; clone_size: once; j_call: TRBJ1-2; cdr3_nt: TGTGCCAGCAGTTACTCTCACTCGAACTATGGCTACACCTTC; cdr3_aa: CASSYSHSNYGYTF
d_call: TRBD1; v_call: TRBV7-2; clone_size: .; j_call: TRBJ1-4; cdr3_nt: TGTGCCAGCAGCTCAGGGGTAGGGACAGGTGAAAAACTGTTTTTT; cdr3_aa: CASSSGVGTGEKLFF
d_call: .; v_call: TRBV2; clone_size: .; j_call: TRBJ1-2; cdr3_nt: TGTGCCAGCAGCTCGACAGCCCTCTATGGCTACACCTTC; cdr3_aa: CASSSTALYGYTF
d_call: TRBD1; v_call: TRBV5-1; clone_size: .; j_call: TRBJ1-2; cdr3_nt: TGCGCCAGCAGCTTGGTCCCGGGACAGGGGAATGGTGGCTACACCTTC; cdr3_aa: CASSLVPGQGNGGYTF
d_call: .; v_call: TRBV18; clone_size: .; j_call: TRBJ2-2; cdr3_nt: TGTGCCAGCTCACCACCGAATGAGGCCGGGGAGCTGTTTTTT; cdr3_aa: CASSPPNEAGELFF